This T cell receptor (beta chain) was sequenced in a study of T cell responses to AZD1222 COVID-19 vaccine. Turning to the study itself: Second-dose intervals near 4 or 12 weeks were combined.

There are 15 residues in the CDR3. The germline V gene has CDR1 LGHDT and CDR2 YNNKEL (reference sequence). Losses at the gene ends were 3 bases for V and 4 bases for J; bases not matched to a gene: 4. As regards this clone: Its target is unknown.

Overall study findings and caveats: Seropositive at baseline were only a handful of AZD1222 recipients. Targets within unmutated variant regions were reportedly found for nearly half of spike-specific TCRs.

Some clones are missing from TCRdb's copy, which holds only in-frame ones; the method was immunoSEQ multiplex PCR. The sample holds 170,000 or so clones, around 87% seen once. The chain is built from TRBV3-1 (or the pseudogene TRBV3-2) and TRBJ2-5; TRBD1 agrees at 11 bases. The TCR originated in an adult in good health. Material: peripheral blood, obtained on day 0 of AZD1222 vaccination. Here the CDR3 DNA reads TGTGCCAGCAGCCAGCGGACAGGGGGCGCAGAGACCCAGTACTTC. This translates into CASSQRTGGAETQYF.